The 22 T cell receptor beta chains below come from one sample, sequenced in a study of STAT5B mutations in CD4+ large granular lymphocyte leukemia. TCRdb's copy holds only in-frame clones and misses some; the assay was immunoSEQ multiplex PCR. The repertoire has approximately 35,000 clones, about 70% of them found once; the top ten carry 1.5% to 2%. Sequencing was carried out using CD4+ T cells from blood buffy coats. All receptors derive from a human donor in good health.

The rearrangement uses TRBV18 and TRBJ1-1, with 7 bases lining up with TRBD1. There are 17 residues in the CDR3. J gave up 1 base and V 2 bases, and 10 bases lay outside the gene matches. Looked up from germline, CDR1 is KGHSH and CDR2 is LQKENI. CDR3 coding DNA: TGTGCCAGCTCACCATCCCGGGACAGTGTGGGGAACACTGAAGCTTTCTTT. This sequence encodes CASSPSRDSVGNTEAFF.

The chain combines TRBV18 with TRBJ2-7; possible D gene TRBD1, 6 bases. V lost 1 base to trimming and J lost 5 bases, with 9 bases between them. Looked up from germline, CDR1 is KGHSH and CDR2 is LQKENI. CDR3 size: 13 residues. The CDR3 DNA sequence: TGTGCCAGCTCACCACGGACAGCCGACGAGCAGTACTTC. This gives the protein CASSPRTADEQYF.

This sequence joins TRBV7-2 and TRBJ1-6; 8 bases agree with TRBD1. Germline values: CDR1 SGHTA, CDR2 FQGNSA. V lost 11 bases to trimming and J lost 8 bases; unmatched junction nucleotides: 11. CDR3 size: 14 residues. The CDR3 sequence is CAGRQGARYSPLHF. CDR3 DNA: TGTGCCGGACGCCAGGGGGCGCGTTATTCACCCCTCCACTTT.

The chain is built from TRBV5-4 and TRBJ2-1; tentative D call: TRBD2 (5 bases). Germline CDR1 reads SGHNT; CDR2 reads YYREEE (reference sequence). V lost 4 bases and J 5 bases, leaving 16 bases between the germline ends. The CDR3 extends over 15 amino acids. The CDR3 sequence is CASSPTLSDHNEQFF. In nucleotides, the CDR3 is TGTGCCAGCAGCCCAACCCTTAGCGACCACAATGAGCAGTTCTTC.

The V gene is TRBV5-1, the J gene TRBJ1-6; no reliable D call. The V end was cut by 0 bases, the J end by 8 bases, with 12 bases between. The CDR3 spans 15 residues. Germline assignment: CDR1 SGHRS and CDR2 YFSETQ. CDR3 sequence: CASSLEGRSDSPLHF. The CDR3 region has the DNA TGCGCCAGCAGCTTGGAGGGTCGTTCGGATTCACCCCTCCACTTT.

The CDR3 region is CASTQAGASGYTF. The CDR3 coding sequence is TGTGCCAGCACCCAGGCGGGGGCGAGCGGCTACACCTTC. The chain uses TRBV7-8 and TRBJ1-2; weak D call: TRBD1 (6 bases). Germline V lookup: CDR1 SGHVS, CDR2 FQNEAQ. The V end was cut by 7 bases, the J end by 8 bases, with 17 bases between. The CDR3 sequence is 13 residues long.

The chain joins TRBV7-2 to TRBJ2-1; TRBD2 is a possible D gene (5 bases). Trimming removed 5 bases at V and 3 bases at J, with 17 bases between. There are 16 residues in the CDR3. Germline CDR1 SGHTA, CDR2 FQGNSA. CDR3 sequence reads: CASSPMGVAGYNEQFF. CDR3 DNA: TGTGCCAGCAGCCCAATGGGAGTCGCGGGCTACAATGAGCAGTTCTTC. The variable domain in full, completed from reference TRBV7-2 and TRBJ2-1, reads GAGVSQSPSNKVTEKGKDVELRCDPISGHTALYWYRQSLGQGLEFLIYFQGNSAPDKSGLPSDRFSAERTGGSVSTLTIQRTQQEDSAVYLCASSPMGVAGYNEQFFGPGTRLTVL.

The rearrangement uses TRBV13 and TRBJ2-1, with D unresolved. Trimming pared 0 bases from V and 4 bases from J, leaving 10 bases between. CDR1 is PRHDT and CDR2 is FYEKMQ in the germline V gene (reference sequence). The CDR3 runs 15 residues. The CDR3 nucleotides are TGTGCCAGCAGCTTAGGCCCGGGCAGTTACAATGAGCAGTTCTTC. Translating gives CASSLGPGSYNEQFF.

The chain joins TRBV5-1 to TRBJ2-1; 11 nucleotides agree with TRBD2. Germline loops: CDR1 SGHRS, CDR2 YFSETQ. This CDR3 is built from 15 residues. V dropped 1 base and J dropped 4; count of bases not matched to a gene: 1. The CDR3 loop is CASSLPSGGYNEQFF. CDR3 nucleotide sequence: TGCGCCAGCAGCTTGCCTAGCGGGGGGTACAATGAGCAGTTCTTC.

The chain recombines TRBV5-5 with TRBJ2-3; TRBD1 aligns across 7 bases. The CDR3 spans 14 residues. Germline V gene data show CDR1 as SGHKS and CDR2 as YYEKEE (reference sequence). V shed 3 bases and J 0 bases; nucleotides not matched to a gene: 1. The CDR3 DNA reads as TGTGCCAGCAGCTGGGACAGTAGCACAGATACGCAGTATTTT. Its protein is CASSWDSSTDTQYF. Full variable domain (outside the CDR3, taken from reference TRBV5-5 and TRBJ2-3): DAGVTQSPTHLIKTRGQQVTLRCSPISGHKSVSWYQQVLGQGPQFIFQYYEKEERGRGNFPDRFSARQFPNYSSELNVNALLLGDSALYLCASSWDSSTDTQYFGPGTRLTVL.

The chain combines TRBV11-2 with TRBJ1-4, with 9 positions matching TRBD1. Germline V gene lookup returns CDR1 SGHAT and CDR2 FQNNGV. The CDR3 has 16 amino acids. Trimming at V came to 3 bases and at J to 0 bases, leaving 2 bases not matched to a gene. Here the CDR3 reads CASSFTGGPTNEKLFF. CDR3 DNA: TGTGCCAGCAGCTTTACAGGGGGCCCAACTAATGAAAAACTGTTTTTT. Combining the CDR3 with reference TRBV11-2 and TRBJ1-4 gives the whole variable domain EAGVAQSPRYKIIEKRQSVAFWCNPISGHATLYWYQQILGQGPKLLIQFQNNGVVDDSQLPKDRFSAERLKGVDSTLKIQPAKLEDSAVYLCASSFTGGPTNEKLFFGSGTQLSVL.

CDR3 coding DNA: TGCGCCAGCACCGAGACATCCTACAATGAGCAGTTCTTC. Translation: CASTETSYNEQFF. The V gene is TRBV5-1, the J gene TRBJ2-1, with D unclear. V lost 6 bases and J 1 base, leaving 8 bases between the germline ends. The germline V gene has CDR1 SGHRS and CDR2 YFSETQ. CDR3 length: 13 residues.

This chain links TRBV2 with TRBJ1-4, with 7 positions matching TRBD1. There are 13 residues in the CDR3. In germline, CDR1 is SNHLY, CDR2 FYNNEI. V trimming: 9 bases; J trimming: 8 bases; junction bases outside the gene matches: 9. The CDR3 DNA is TGTGCCAGTGGAAGGGGGGGACAGGAAAAACTGTTTTTT. Amino acid sequence: CASGRGGQEKLFF.

The genes are TRBV7-8 and TRBJ2-3; D remains unclear. The CDR3 has 15 amino acids. V was pared by 5 bases and J by 7 bases, with 19 bases between. Germline values: CDR1 SGHVS, CDR2 FQNEAQ. The CDR3 nucleotides read TGTGCCAGCAGCCCGGTCTGGGCCGACCGGTATACGCAGTATTTT. Protein product: CASSPVWADRYTQYF.

This CDR3 is CASRLETQYF. CDR3 nucleotide sequence: TGTGCAAGTCGCTTAGAGACCCAGTACTTC. The rearrangement joins TRBV12-2 to TRBJ2-5. TRBV12-2 is shown as a pseudogene. The CDR3 length is 10 residues.

This sequence joins TRBV5-6 and TRBJ2-7, with 9 bases identical to TRBD2. Losses at the gene ends were 5 bases for V and 6 bases for J; bases not matched to a gene: 15. From germline, CDR1 is SGHDT and CDR2 YYEEEE. This CDR3 spans 16 amino acids. CDR3 sequence: CASRDQLAGYPGEQYF. The CDR3 region has the DNA TGTGCCAGCAGGGATCAACTAGCGGGTTACCCTGGCGAGCAGTACTTC. The entire variable domain, with the rest obtained from reference TRBV5-6 and TRBJ2-7, is as follows: DAGVTQSPTHLIKTRGQQVTLRCSPKSGHDTVSWYQQALGQGPQFIFQYYEEEERQRGNFPDRFSGHQFPNYSSELNVNALLLGDSALYLCASRDQLAGYPGEQYFGPGTRLTVT.

The V and J genes are TRBV4-3 and TRBJ1-2; TRBD1 is a possible D gene (6 bases). The CDR3 is 14 residues long. The V gene's germline CDR1 is LGHNA and CDR2 YSLEER. The V gene lost 1 base and the J gene lost 7 bases, with 13 bases spanning the gap. The CDR3 DNA reads as TGCGCCAGCAGCCAAGTGGGGGACACAACTGGCTACACCTTC. It encodes CASSQVGDTTGYTF.

The rearrangement uses TRBV5-6 and TRBJ2-3; 11 bases match TRBD2. This CDR3 has 16 residues. Trimming removed 0 bases from V and 0 bases from J; junction bases left unmatched: 0. Germline CDR1 SGHDT, CDR2 YYEEEE. The CDR3 loop reads CASSLGLAGSTDTQYF. CDR3 DNA: TGTGCCAGCAGCTTGGGACTAGCGGGGAGCACAGATACGCAGTATTTT.

This chain joins TRBV19 and TRBJ1-5, with D unresolved. V was trimmed by 5 bases and J by 0 bases, leaving 8 bases between them. Germline loops: CDR1 LNHDA, CDR2 SQIVND (reference sequence). The CDR3 runs to 14 residues. In nucleotides, the CDR3 is TGTGCCAGTAGTCGGTCGAATAGCAATCAGCCCCAGCATTTT. Encoded protein: CASSRSNSNQPQHF. The whole variable domain, filled in from reference TRBV19 and TRBJ1-5, reads DGGITQSPKYLFRKEGQNVTLSCEQNLNHDAMYWYRQDPGQGLRLIYYSQIVNDFQKGDIAEGYSVSREKKESFPLTVTSAQKNPTAFYLCASSRSNSNQPQHFGDGTRLSIL.

CDR3 loop: CASSLQVGRTDTQYF. For the CDR3, the DNA is TGTGCCAGCAGCCTTCAGGTGGGCCGCACAGATACGCAGTATTTT. The chain recombines TRBV7-9 with TRBJ2-3; D call uncertain. CDR3 size: 15 residues. Germline V gives CDR1 SEHNR, CDR2 FQNEAQ (reference sequence). With 5 bases removed from V and 1 base from J, the gap between germline ends came to 13 bases.

Here the CDR3 DNA reads TGTGCCAGCAGCTTACTTGCCGGGGAGCTGTTTTTT. Protein product: CASSLLAGELFF. V usage is TRBV7-2 and J usage is TRBJ2-2; D is undetermined. Germline V gene sequence: CDR1 SGHTA, CDR2 FQGNSA. The CDR3 is 12 residues long. Deletions cut 2 bases from V and 6 bases from J, with 4 bases between.

This sequence joins TRBV28 and TRBJ2-5, with D uncertain. The V end lost 6 bases, the J end lost 7 bases, and 12 bases lay between the germline ends. In germline, CDR1 is MDHEN, CDR2 SYDVKM. This CDR3 region has 12 residues. CDR3 sequence: CASSHPDGTQYF. CDR3 coding DNA: TGTGCCAGCAGCCATCCGGACGGGACCCAGTACTTC.